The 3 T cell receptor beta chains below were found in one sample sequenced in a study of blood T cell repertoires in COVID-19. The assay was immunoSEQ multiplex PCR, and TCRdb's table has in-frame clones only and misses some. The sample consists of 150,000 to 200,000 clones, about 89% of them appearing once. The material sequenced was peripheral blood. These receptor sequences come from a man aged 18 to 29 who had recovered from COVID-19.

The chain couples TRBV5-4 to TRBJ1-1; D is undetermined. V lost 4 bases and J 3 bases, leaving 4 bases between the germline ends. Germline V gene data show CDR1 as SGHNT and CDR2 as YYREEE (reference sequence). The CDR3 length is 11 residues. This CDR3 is CASSGDTEAFF. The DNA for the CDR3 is TGTGCCAGCAGCGGAGACACTGAAGCTTTCTTT.

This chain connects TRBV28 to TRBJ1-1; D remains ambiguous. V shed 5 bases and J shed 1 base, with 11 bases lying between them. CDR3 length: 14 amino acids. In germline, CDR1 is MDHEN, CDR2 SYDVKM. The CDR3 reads CASSISNRNTEAFF. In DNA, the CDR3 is TGTGCCAGCAGTATTTCTAACAGGAACACTGAAGCTTTCTTT.

The CDR3 region has the DNA TGTGCCAGCAGTTTACGCGCTCCCTTCTTT. Encoded protein: CASSLRAPFF. This chain joins TRBV12-3 or TRBV12-4 and TRBJ1-1, with no clear D. The CDR3 is 10 amino acids. Trimming shortened V by 2 bases and J by 14 bases, and 9 bases separated the two germline ends.